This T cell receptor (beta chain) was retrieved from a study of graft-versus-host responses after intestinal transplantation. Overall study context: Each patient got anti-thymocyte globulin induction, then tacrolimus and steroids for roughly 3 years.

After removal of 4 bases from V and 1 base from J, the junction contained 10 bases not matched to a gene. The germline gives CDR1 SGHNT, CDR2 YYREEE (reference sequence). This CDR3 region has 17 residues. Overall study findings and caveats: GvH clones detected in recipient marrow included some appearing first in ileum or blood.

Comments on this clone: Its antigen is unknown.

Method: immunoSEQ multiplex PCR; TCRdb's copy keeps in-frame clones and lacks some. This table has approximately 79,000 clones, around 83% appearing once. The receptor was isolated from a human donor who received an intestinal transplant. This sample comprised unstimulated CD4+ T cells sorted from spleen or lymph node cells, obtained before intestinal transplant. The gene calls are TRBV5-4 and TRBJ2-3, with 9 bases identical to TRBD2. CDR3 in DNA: TGTGCCAGCAGCGGTGCCGGGACTAGCTGGGGCACAGATACGCAGTATTTT. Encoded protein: CASSGAGTSWGTDTQYF.